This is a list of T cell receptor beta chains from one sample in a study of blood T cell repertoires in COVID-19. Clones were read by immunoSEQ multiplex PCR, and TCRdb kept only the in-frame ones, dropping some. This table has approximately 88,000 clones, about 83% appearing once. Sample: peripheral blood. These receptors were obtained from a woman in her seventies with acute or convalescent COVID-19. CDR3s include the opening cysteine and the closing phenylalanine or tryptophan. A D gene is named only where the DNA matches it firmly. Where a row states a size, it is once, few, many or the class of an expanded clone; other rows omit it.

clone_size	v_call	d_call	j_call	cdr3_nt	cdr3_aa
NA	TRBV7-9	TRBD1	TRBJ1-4	TGTGCCAGCAGCTTAGGCGGGACAGGATTTGAAAAACTGTTTTTT	CASSLGGTGFEKLFF
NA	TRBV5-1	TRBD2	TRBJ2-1	TGCGCCAGCAGCGTGACTAGCGGGACCCTTCGCTCCTACAATGAGCAGTTCTTC	CASSVTSGTLRSYNEQFF
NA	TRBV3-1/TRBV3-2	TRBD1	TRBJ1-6	TGTGCCAGCAGCCAATGGACAGGTTTGGGTTCACCCCTCCACTTT	CASSQWTGLGSPLHF
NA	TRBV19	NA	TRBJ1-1	TGTGCCAGTAGTATAGATCCAGGTGCGAACACTGAAGCTTTCTTT	CASSIDPGANTEAFF
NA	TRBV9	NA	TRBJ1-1	TGTGCCAGCAGCGTAAGTGGGCGTGCACGGAACACTGAAGCTTTCTTT	CASSVSGRARNTEAFF
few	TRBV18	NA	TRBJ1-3	TGTGCCAGCTCACCAAAGCAGGAGGGCTCTGGAAACACCATATATTTT	CASSPKQEGSGNTIYF
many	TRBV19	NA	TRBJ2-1	TGTGCCAGTAGTACTAGCGCTGAGCAGTTCTTC	CASSTSAEQFF
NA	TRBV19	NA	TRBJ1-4	TGTGCCAGTAGTATCCCGCGGAGTAATGAAAAACTGTTTTTT	CASSIPRSNEKLFF
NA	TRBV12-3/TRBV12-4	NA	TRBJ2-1	TGTGCCAGCAGTACAAGGGGGAATGAGCAGTTCTTC	CASSTRGNEQFF
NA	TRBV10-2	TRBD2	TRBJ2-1	TGCGCCAGCAGTCCTCTAGCGGGAGGGATATACAATGAGCAGTTCTTC	CASSPLAGGIYNEQFF
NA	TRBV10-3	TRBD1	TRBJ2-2	TGTGCCATCAGTCTTACAGGGGGTGAAGACACCGGGGAGCTGTTTTTT	CAISLTGGEDTGELFF
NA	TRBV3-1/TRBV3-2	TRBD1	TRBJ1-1	TGTGCCAGCAGCCCCGAATACAGGGGCGGTGAAGCTTTCTTT	CASSPEYRGGEAFF
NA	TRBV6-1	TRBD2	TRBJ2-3	TGTGCCAGCAGTGACCCTAGCGGGGGGCGGAAAGATACGCAGTATTTT	CASSDPSGGRKDTQYF
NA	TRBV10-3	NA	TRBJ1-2	TGTGCCATCAGTGAGACCAGTCTTAACTATGGCTACACCTTC	CAISETSLNYGYTF
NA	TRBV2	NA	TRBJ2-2	TGTGCCAGCAGAGGTAGTCGCTCAGGCACCGGGGAGCTGTTTTTT	CASRGSRSGTGELFF
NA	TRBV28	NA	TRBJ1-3	TGTGCCAGCTCCCCGGGGGACTTCCCGGCTCTGTCGGGAAACACCATATATTTT	CASSPGDFPALSGNTIYF
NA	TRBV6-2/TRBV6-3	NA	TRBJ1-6	TGTGCCAGCAGTCAAGACAGGTCGGGTTCACCCCTCCACTTT	CASSQDRSGSPLHF
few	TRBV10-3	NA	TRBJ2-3	TGTGCCATCAGTGTTAGCGATGCCGCCACAGATACGCAGTATTTT	CAISVSDAATDTQYF
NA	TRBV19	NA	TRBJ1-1	TGTGCCAGCCGACCAGGATACAGAAACACTGAAGCTTTCTTT	CASRPGYRNTEAFF
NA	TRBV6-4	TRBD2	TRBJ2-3	TGTGCCAGCAGCGCCGCGGGGGAGGCCAGCGATACGCAGTATTTT	CASSAAGEASDTQYF
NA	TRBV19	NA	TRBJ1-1	TGTGCCAGTAGTATAGGGCAGGGCGGCACTGAAGCTTTCTTT	CASSIGQGGTEAFF
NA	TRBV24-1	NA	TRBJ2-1	TGTGCCACCAGTGATTGGGGGGTTGAGCAGTTCTTC	CATSDWGVEQFF
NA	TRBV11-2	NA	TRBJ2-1	TGTGCCAGCAGCGTAGCGAGGAGCTCCTACAATGAGCAGTTCTTC	CASSVARSSYNEQFF
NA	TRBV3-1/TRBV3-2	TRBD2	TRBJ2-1	TGTGCCAGCAGCCAAGTGGCGGGAGTGAACAATGAGCAGTTCTTC	CASSQVAGVNNEQFF
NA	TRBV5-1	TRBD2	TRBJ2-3	TGCGCCAGCAGCTTGGGCCCTAGCGGGGGGGCCTTAGATACGCAGTATTTT	CASSLGPSGGALDTQYF
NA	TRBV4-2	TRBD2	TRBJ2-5	TGTGCCAGCAGCTCCCGATCCATAGCGGGGGGGGAGACCCAGTACTTC	CASSSRSIAGGETQYF
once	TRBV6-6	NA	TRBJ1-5	TGTGCCAGCAGTTACTCCGAGCGCAATCAGCCCCAGCATTTT	CASSYSERNQPQHF
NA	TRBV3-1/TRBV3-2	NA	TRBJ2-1	TGTGCCAGCAGCCAAGAGCTAGTCGCTTCGCAGTTCTTC	CASSQELVASQFF
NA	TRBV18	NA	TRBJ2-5	TGTGCCAGCTCACCATCGGTGATAGAGACCCAGTACTTC	CASSPSVIETQYF
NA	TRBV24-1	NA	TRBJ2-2	TGTGCCACCAGTGATCCCGGGACTGCGCTAGAGGGGGAGCTGTTTTTT	CATSDPGTALEGELFF
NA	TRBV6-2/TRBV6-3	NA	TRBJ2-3	TGTGCCAGCAGTTACTGGCTAGCTTATGGCACAGATACGCAGTATTTT	CASSYWLAYGTDTQYF
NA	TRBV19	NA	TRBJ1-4	TGTGCCAGTAGTATCCGAGCAACTAATGAAAAACTGTTTTTT	CASSIRATNEKLFF
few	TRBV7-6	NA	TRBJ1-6	TGTGCCACCGGCTATAATTCACCCCTCCACTTT	CATGYNSPLHF
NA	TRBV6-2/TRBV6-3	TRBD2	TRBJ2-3	TGTGCCAGCAGTATCAGCGGGAGGAAACGCACAGATACGCAGTATTTT	CASSISGRKRTDTQYF
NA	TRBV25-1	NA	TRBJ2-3	TGTGCCAGCAGTCTCCTGGGGGCATTGGGAGATACGCAGTATTTT	CASSLLGALGDTQYF
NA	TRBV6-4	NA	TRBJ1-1	TGTGCCAGCAGTGTGGAGGAAAACACTGAAGCTTTCTTT	CASSVEENTEAFF
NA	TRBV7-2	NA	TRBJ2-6	TGTGCCAGCAGCTTCGACAGCAGCTCTGGGGCCAACGTCCTGACTTTC	CASSFDSSSGANVLTF
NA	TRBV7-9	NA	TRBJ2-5	TGTGCCAGCAGTTACGTTGGGGCGCGTTCGTGGACCCAGTACTTC	CASSYVGARSWTQYF
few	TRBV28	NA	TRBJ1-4	TGTGCCAGCAGTTTAAACTTCCTAGGGAGCGAAAAACTGTTTTTT	CASSLNFLGSEKLFF
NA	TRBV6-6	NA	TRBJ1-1	TGTGCCAGCAGCCCGGCAGGGAGGACTGAAGCTTTCTTT	CASSPAGRTEAFF
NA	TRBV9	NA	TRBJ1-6	TGTGCCAGCAGCGGGCTGGAGGCCAGCAATTCACCCCTCCACTTT	CASSGLEASNSPLHF
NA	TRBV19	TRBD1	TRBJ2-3	TGTGCCAGTAGTATGGTGTGGGACAGGGCCACAGATACGCAGTATTTT	CASSMVWDRATDTQYF
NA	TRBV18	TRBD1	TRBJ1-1	TGTGCCAGCTCAGGTGATCAGGGGGCTGCGACTGAAGCTTTCTTT	CASSGDQGAATEAFF
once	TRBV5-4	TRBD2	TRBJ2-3	TGTGCCAGCAGCTTGCGTCTAGCGGGGGGGACCCGGCTCGATACGCAGTATTTT	CASSLRLAGGTRLDTQYF
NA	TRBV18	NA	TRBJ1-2	TGTGCCAGCTCAGACGAGGTCCTCTATGGCTACACCTTC	CASSDEVLYGYTF
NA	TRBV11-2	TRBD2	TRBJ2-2	TGTGCCAGCAGCTTTACCCGAGCGGGGGGGACGAACACCGGGGAGCTGTTTTTT	CASSFTRAGGTNTGELFF
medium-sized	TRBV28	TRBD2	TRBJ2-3	TGTGCCAGCAGCCCCATGACGTTTCACGTCACTAGCGGGGGGGCCAGCACAGATACGCAGTATTTT	CASSPMTFHVTSGGASTDTQYF